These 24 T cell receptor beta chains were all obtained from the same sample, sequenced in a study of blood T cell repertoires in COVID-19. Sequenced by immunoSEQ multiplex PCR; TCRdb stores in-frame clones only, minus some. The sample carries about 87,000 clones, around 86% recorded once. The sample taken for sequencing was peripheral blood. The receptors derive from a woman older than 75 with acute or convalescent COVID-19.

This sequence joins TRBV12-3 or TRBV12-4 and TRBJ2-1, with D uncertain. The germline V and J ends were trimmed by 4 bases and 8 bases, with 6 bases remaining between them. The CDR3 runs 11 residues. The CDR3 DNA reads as TGTGCCAGCAGTTCAAAATATGAGCAGTTCTTC. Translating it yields CASSSKYEQFF.

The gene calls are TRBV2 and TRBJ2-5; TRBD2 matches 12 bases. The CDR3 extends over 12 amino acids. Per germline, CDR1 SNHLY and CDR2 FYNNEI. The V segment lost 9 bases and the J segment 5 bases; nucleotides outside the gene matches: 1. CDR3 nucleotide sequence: TGTGCCAGAGGACTAGCGGGGGAGACCCAGTACTTC. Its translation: CARGLAGETQYF.

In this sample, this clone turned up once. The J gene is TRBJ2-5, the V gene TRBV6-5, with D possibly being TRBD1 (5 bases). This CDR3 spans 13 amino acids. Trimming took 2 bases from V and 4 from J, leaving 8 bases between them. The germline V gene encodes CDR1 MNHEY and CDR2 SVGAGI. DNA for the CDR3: TGTGCCAGCAGTTACGTAGGGGCAGAGACCCAGTACTTC. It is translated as CASSYVGAETQYF.

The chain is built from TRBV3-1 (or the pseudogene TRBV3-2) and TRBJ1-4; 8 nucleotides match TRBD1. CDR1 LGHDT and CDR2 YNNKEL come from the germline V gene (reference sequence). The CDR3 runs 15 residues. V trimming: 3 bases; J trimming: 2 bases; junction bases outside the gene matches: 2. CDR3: CASSHAGGTNEKLFF. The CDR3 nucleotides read TGTGCCAGCAGCCATGCAGGGGGCACTAATGAAAAACTGTTTTTT.

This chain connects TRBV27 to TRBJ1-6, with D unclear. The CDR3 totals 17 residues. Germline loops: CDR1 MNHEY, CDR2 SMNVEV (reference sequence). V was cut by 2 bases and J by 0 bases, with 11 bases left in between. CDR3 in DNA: TGTGCCAGCAGTTTAGGAGCTATGAGCTCCTATAATTCACCCCTCCACTTT. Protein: CASSLGAMSSYNSPLHF.

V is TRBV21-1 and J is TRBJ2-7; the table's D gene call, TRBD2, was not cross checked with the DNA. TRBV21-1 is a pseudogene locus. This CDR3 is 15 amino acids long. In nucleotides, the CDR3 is TGTGCCAGCAGCAAAGAGAAAGCGCTGTACTACGAGCAGTACTTC. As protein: CASSKEKALYYEQYF.

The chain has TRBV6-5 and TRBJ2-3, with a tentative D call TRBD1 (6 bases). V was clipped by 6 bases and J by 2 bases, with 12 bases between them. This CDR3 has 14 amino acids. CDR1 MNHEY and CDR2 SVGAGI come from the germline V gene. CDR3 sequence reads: CASSSGQSTDTQYF. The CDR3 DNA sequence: TGTGCCAGCAGCTCCGGACAGTCCACAGATACGCAGTATTTT.

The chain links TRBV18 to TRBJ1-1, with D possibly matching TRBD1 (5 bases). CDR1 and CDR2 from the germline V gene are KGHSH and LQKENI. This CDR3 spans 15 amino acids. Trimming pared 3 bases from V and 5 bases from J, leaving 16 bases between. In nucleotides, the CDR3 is TGTGCCAGCTCACCGTCGGGGGAAGGAGGAACTGAAGCTTTCTTT. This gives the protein CASSPSGEGGTEAFF.

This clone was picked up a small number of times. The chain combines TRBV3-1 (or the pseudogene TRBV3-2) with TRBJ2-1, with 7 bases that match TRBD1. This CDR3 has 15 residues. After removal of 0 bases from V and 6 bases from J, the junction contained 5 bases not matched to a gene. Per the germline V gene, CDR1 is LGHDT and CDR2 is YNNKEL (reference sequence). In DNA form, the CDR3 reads TGTGCCAGCAGCCAAGAAATGGCAGGGGGCAATGAGCAGTTCTTC. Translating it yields CASSQEMAGGNEQFF.

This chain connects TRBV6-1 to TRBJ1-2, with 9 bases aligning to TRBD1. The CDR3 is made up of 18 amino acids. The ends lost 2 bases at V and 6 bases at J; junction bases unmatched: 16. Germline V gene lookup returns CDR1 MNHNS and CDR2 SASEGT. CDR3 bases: TGTGCCAGCAGTGAACTACGATGGGGACAGGGAACAAAAGATGGCTACACCTTC. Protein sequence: CASSELRWGQGTKDGYTF.

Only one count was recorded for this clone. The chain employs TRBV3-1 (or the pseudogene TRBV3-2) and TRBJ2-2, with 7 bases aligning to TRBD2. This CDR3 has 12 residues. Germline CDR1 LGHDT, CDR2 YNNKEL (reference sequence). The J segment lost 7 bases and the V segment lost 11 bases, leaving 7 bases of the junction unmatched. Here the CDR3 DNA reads TGTGCCTGCTCTAGCGGTTTCGGGGAGCTGTTTTTT. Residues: CACSSGFGELFF.

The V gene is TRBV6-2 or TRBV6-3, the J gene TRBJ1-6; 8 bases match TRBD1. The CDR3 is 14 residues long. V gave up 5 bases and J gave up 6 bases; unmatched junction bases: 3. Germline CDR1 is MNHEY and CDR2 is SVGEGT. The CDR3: CASSRQGSNSPLHF. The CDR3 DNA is TGTGCCAGCAGTCGACAGGGGAGTAATTCACCCCTCCACTTT.

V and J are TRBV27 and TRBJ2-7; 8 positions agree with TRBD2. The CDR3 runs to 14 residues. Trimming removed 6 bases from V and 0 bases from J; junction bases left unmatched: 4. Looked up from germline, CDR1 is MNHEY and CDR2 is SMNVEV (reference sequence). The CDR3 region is CASRKSGSSYEQYF. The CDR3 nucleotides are TGTGCCAGCAGAAAAAGCGGGAGCTCCTACGAGCAGTACTTC.

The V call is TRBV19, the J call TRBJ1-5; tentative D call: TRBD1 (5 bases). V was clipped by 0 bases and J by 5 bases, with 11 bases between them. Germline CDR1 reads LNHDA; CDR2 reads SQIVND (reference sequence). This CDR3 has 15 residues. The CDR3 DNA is TGTGCCAGTAGTATAGATCCGCAGGGTTATCAGCCCCAGCATTTT. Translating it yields CASSIDPQGYQPQHF.

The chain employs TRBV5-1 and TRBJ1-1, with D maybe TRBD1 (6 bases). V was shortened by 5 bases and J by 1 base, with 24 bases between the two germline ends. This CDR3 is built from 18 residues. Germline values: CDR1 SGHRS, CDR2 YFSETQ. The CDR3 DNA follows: TGCGCCAGCAGTAGTTCGGTACTCGGACAGACGAAGAACACTGAAGCTTTCTTT. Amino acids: CASSSSVLGQTKNTEAFF. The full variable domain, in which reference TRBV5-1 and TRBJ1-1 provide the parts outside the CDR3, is KAGVTQTPRYLIKTRGQQVTLSCSPISGHRSVSWYQQTPGQGLQFLFEYFSETQRNKGNFPGRFSGRQFSNSRSEMNVSTLELGDSALYLCASSSSVLGQTKNTEAFFGQGTRLTVV.

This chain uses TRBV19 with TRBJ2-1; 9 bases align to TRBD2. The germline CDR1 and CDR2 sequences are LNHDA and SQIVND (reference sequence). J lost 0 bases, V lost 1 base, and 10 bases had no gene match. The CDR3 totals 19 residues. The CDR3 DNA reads TGTGCCAGTAGTATAGGTAGCGGGGGCCGAAAGAGCTCCTACAATGAGCAGTTCTTC. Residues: CASSIGSGGRKSSYNEQFF.

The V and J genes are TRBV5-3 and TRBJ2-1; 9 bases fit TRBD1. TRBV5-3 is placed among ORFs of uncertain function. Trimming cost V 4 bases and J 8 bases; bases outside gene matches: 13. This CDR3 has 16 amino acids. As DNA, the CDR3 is TGTGCCAGAAGCCTCCAACGGGACAGGGTGCAATATGAGCAGTTCTTC. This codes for CARSLQRDRVQYEQFF.

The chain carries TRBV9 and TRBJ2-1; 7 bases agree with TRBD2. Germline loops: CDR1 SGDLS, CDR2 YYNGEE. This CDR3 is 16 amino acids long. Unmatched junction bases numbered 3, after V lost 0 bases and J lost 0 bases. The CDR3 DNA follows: TGTGCCAGCAGCGTAGTCCGCGGGAGCTCCTACAATGAGCAGTTCTTC. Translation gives CASSVVRGSSYNEQFF.

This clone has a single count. The CDR3 coding sequence is TGTGCCAGTAGTGAACAGGGCATTCCGCCCCTCCACTTT. Translated, it gives CASSEQGIPPLHF. This chain links TRBV19 with TRBJ1-6; D is perhaps TRBD1 (6 bases). Germline CDR1 is LNHDA and CDR2 is SQIVND (reference sequence). V was cut by 5 bases and J by 13 bases, with 15 bases left in between. The CDR3 spans 13 residues.

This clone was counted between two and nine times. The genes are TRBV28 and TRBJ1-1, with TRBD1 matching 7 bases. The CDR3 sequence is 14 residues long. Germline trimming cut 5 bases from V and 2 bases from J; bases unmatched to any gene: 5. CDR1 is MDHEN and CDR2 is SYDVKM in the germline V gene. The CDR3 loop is CASSANRGNTEAFF. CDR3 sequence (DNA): TGTGCCAGCAGTGCAAACAGGGGCAACACTGAAGCTTTCTTT. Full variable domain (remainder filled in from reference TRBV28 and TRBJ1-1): DVKVTQSSRYLVKRTGEKVFLECVQDMDHENMFWYRQDPGLGLRLIYFSYDVKMKEKGDIPEGYSVSREKKERFSLILESASTNQTSMYLCASSANRGNTEAFFGQGTRLTVV.

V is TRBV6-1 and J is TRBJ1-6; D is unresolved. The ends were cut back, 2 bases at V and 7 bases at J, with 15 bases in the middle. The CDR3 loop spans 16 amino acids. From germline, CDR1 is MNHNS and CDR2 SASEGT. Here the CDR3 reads CASSEPPWAGNSPLHF. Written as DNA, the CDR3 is TGTGCCAGCAGTGAACCCCCTTGGGCAGGAAATTCACCCCTCCACTTT.

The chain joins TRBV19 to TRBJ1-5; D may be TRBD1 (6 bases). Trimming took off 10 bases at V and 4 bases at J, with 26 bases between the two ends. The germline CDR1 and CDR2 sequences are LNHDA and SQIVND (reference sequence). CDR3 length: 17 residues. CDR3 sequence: CATSGGHRAGENQPQHF. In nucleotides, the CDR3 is TGTGCCACTTCGGGGGGGCACAGGGCTGGGGAAAATCAGCCCCAGCATTTT.

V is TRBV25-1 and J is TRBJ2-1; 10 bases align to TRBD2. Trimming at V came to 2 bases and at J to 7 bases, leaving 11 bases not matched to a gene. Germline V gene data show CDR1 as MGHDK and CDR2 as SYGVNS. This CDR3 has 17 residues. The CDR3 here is CASSENSGRTSRNEQFF. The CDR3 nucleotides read TGTGCCAGCAGTGAAAATAGCGGGAGGACTTCAAGAAATGAGCAGTTCTTC.

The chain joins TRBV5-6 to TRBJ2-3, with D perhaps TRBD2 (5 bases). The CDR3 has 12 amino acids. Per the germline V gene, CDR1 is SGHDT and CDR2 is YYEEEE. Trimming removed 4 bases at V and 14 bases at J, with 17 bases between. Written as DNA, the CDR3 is TGTGCCAGCAGCCTCGATCGGACTCTGTCGTATTTT. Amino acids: CASSLDRTLSYF.